These 22 T cell receptor beta chains share one sample of origin, sequenced in a study of STAT5B mutations in CD4+ large granular lymphocyte leukemia. The protocol was immunoSEQ multiplex PCR, while the TCRdb copy is restricted to in-frame clones and leaves out a portion. Of fewer than 45,000 clones listed, roughly 76% are singletons. Sequenced: CD4+ T cells from blood buffy coats. All receptors come from a human donor in good health.

This chain links TRBV5-1 with TRBJ2-2; 14 nucleotides align to TRBD2. V dropped 4 bases and J dropped 7; count of bases not matched to a gene: 9. CDR3 size: 17 residues. Germline V lookup: CDR1 SGHRS, CDR2 YFSETQ. The CDR3 DNA sequence: TGCGCCAGCAGCCTCCGACTAGCGGGAGGGCAGGGCGGGGAGCTGTTTTTT. This codes for CASSLRLAGGQGGELFF. Drawing the rest from reference TRBV5-1 and TRBJ2-2, the complete variable domain is KAGVTQTPRYLIKTRGQQVTLSCSPISGHRSVSWYQQTPGQGLQFLFEYFSETQRNKGNFPGRFSGRQFSNSRSEMNVSTLELGDSALYLCASSLRLAGGQGGELFFGEGSRLTVL.

This clone was counted between two and nine times. The chain is built from TRBV30 and TRBJ2-7; 8 bases match TRBD2. Germline V gene sequence: CDR1 GTSNPN, CDR2 SVGIG (reference sequence). This CDR3 contains 17 residues. Trimming removed 0 bases from V and 2 bases from J; junction bases left unmatched: 12. Here the CDR3 DNA reads TGTGCCTGGAGTGTACCGTCTAGCGGGTATCCTACCTACGAGCAGTACTTC. Its protein product is CAWSVPSSGYPTYEQYF.

V gene TRBV19 combines with J gene TRBJ1-3, with 9 bases matching TRBD1. Germline V gene lookup returns CDR1 LNHDA and CDR2 SQIVND (reference sequence). This CDR3 contains 19 residues. With V trimmed by 1 base and J by 1 base, 11 bases remained unmatched. The CDR3 nucleotides are TGTGCCAGTAGTATAGTAGGAAGCCGGACAGGGGCGTCTGGAAACACCATATATTTT. Its translation: CASSIVGSRTGASGNTIYF.

This chain joins TRBV5-4 and TRBJ2-5; 9 bases line up with TRBD2. This CDR3 region has 16 residues. CDR1 SGHNT and CDR2 YYREEE come from the germline V gene (reference sequence). V was clipped by 4 bases and J by 5 bases; unmatched bases: 12. CDR3 region: CASSRSRASGEETQYF. DNA for the CDR3: TGTGCCAGCAGCCGAAGCCGGGCTAGCGGGGAGGAGACCCAGTACTTC.

The genes are TRBV2 and TRBJ1-1, with D unclear. The CDR3 runs to 13 residues. V lost 2 bases and J 0 bases, leaving 4 bases between the germline ends. Germline CDR1 reads SNHLY; CDR2 reads FYNNEI. CDR3 sequence: CASSEQLNTEAFF. CDR3 sequence (DNA): TGTGCCAGCAGTGAACAGTTGAACACTGAAGCTTTCTTT.

This sequence joins TRBV18 and TRBJ1-1, with 9 bases matching TRBD1. The J segment lost 5 bases and the V segment lost 2 bases, leaving 6 bases of the junction unmatched. This CDR3 has 15 amino acids. The germline CDR1 and CDR2 sequences are KGHSH and LQKENI. CDR3 region: CASSPLGQGETEAFF. The CDR3 DNA follows: TGTGCCAGCTCACCATTGGGACAGGGTGAAACTGAAGCTTTCTTT.

This chain links TRBV11-2 with TRBJ2-1; 7 nucleotides line up with TRBD1. Germline lookup yields CDR1 SGHAT and CDR2 FQNNGV. The CDR3 extends over 14 amino acids. J lost 5 bases, V lost 5 bases, and 6 bases had no gene match. This CDR3 is CASSVGTAHNEQFF. The DNA of the CDR3 is TGTGCCAGCAGCGTCGGGACAGCGCACAATGAGCAGTTCTTC.

This clone was picked up a small number of times. The chain combines TRBV6-1 with TRBJ2-7, with D tentatively TRBD1 (7 bases). Trimming removed 5 bases from V and 4 bases from J, with 12 bases in between. The CDR3 covers 13 residues. The germline V gene encodes CDR1 MNHNS and CDR2 SASEGT. CDR3 in DNA: TGTGCCAGCAGTCAGGGGGGTGGTTACGAGCAGTACTTC. This codes for CASSQGGGYEQYF.

The genes are TRBV7-2 and TRBJ2-2; 11 bases agree with TRBD2. The CDR3 has 15 amino acids. V lost 3 bases to trimming and J lost 4 bases; unmatched junction nucleotides: 1. In germline, CDR1 is SGHTA, CDR2 FQGNSA. CDR3 nucleotides: TGTGCCAGCAGCTTCGGGACTAGCGGCACCGGGGAGCTGTTTTTT. It codes for CASSFGTSGTGELFF. Using reference TRBV7-2 and TRBJ2-2 for the parts outside the CDR3, the full variable domain is GAGVSQSPSNKVTEKGKDVELRCDPISGHTALYWYRQSLGQGLEFLIYFQGNSAPDKSGLPSDRFSAERTGGSVSTLTIQRTQQEDSAVYLCASSFGTSGTGELFFGEGSRLTVL.

The chain carries TRBV7-8 and TRBJ1-2; 8 bases are shared with TRBD1. Germline CDR1 SGHVS, CDR2 FQNEAQ. This CDR3 spans 15 amino acids. With V trimmed by 5 bases and J by 2 bases, 7 bases remained unmatched. The chain's CDR3 is CASSHRTGKNYGYTF. DNA for the CDR3: TGTGCCAGCAGCCACCGGACAGGGAAGAACTATGGCTACACCTTC.

The chain joins TRBV6-7 to TRBJ2-3; D possibly uses TRBD1 or TRBD2 (6 bases each). TRBV6-7 counts as an open reading frame of uncertain function. The CDR3 loop spans 11 amino acids. Trimming removed 2 bases from V and 14 bases from J, with 11 bases in between. CDR3 region: CASSYRGVLYF. CDR3 DNA sequence: TGTGCCAGCAGTTACAGGGGGGTACTGTATTTT.

This clone was found a few times. This chain uses TRBV19 with TRBJ1-5, with a possible D match to TRBD1 (5 bases). Per germline, CDR1 LNHDA and CDR2 SQIVND (reference sequence). This CDR3 is built from 15 residues. Trimming shortened V by 3 bases and J by 5 bases, and 14 bases separated the two germline ends. The CDR3 DNA sequence: TGTGCCAGTAGTATTTCATGGAGGGGTGATCAGCCCCAGCATTTT. Its translation is CASSISWRGDQPQHF.

This chain links TRBV6-1 with TRBJ1-3, with D possibly TRBD1 on 6 matching bases. The V end was cut by 3 bases, the J end by 1 base, with 10 bases between. The CDR3 is 15 residues long. Germline CDR1 MNHNS, CDR2 SASEGT. The CDR3 reads CASSDGTSSGNTIYF. CDR3 in DNA: TGTGCCAGCAGTGATGGGACAAGTTCTGGAAACACCATATATTTT.

The V call is TRBV2, the J call TRBJ1-5, with a weak D call TRBD1 (5 bases). V gave up 8 bases and J gave up 0 bases, with 11 bases separating them. The CDR3 covers 14 residues. Germline V gives CDR1 SNHLY, CDR2 FYNNEI. The CDR3 sequence is CASGQGYSNQPQHF. The CDR3 bases are TGTGCCAGCGGCCAGGGATATAGCAATCAGCCCCAGCATTTT.

J is TRBJ2-5 and V is TRBV30; 12 nucleotides align to TRBD2. The V segment lost 0 bases and the J segment 2 bases; nucleotides outside the gene matches: 4. Germline CDR1 reads GTSNPN; CDR2 reads SVGIG (reference sequence). CDR3 length: 16 amino acids. Here the CDR3 reads CAWSVGLAGIQETQYF. For the CDR3, the DNA is TGTGCCTGGAGTGTCGGACTAGCGGGGATACAAGAGACCCAGTACTTC.

This chain uses TRBV11-3 with TRBJ2-5; 13 bases line up with TRBD2. This CDR3 has 17 amino acids. Germline CDR1 reads SGHNT; CDR2 reads YENEEA. The V and J ends lost 1 base and 4 bases, in that order; junction bases with no gene match: 6. The CDR3 DNA reads TGTGCCAGCAGCTTAGGACTAGCGGGAGGCTTGGCAGAGACCCAGTACTTC. This translates into CASSLGLAGGLAETQYF.

The chain employs TRBV27 and TRBJ1-6; TRBD1 matches 7 bases. The CDR3 totals 17 residues. CDR1 is MNHEY, CDR2 SMNVEV, per germline (reference sequence). V gave up 6 bases and J gave up 5 bases; unmatched junction bases: 13. The CDR3, as DNA: TGTGCCAGCAGGAGAAGTAGGACAGGCGTCGATAATTCACCCCTCCACTTT. Translating it yields CASRRSRTGVDNSPLHF.

V is TRBV5-1 and J is TRBJ2-5; 8 nucleotides agree with TRBD2. V lost 4 bases and J lost 5; bases outside the gene matches: 10. The CDR3 extends over 15 amino acids. The germline CDR1 and CDR2 sequences are SGHRS and YFSETQ. This CDR3 reads CASSLLGGGGETQYF. Written as DNA, the CDR3 is TGCGCCAGCAGCCTGCTCGGGGGGGGCGGTGAGACCCAGTACTTC.

The chain employs TRBV28 and TRBJ2-3; unclear D gene. Per germline, CDR1 MDHEN and CDR2 SYDVKM. The CDR3 is made up of 13 amino acids. Trimming took off 4 bases at V and 0 bases at J, with 5 bases between the two ends. This CDR3 reads CASSSASTDTQYF. In nucleotides, the CDR3 is TGTGCCAGCAGTTCCGCTAGCACAGATACGCAGTATTTT.

In its sample, this clone was seen once. V is TRBV10-3 and J is TRBJ2-1; tentative D call: TRBD2 (6 bases). V dropped 4 bases and J dropped 3 bases, with 16 bases sitting between them. This CDR3 is 16 amino acids long. Germline V lookup: CDR1 ENHRY, CDR2 SYGVKD. In DNA form, the CDR3 reads TGTGCCATCAGTGGGGCGGGTGGCGGGGTCTACAATGAGCAGTTCTTC. Translated, it gives CAISGAGGGVYNEQFF.

This chain uses TRBV27 with TRBJ1-2, with D unresolved. From germline, CDR1 is MNHEY and CDR2 SMNVEV (reference sequence). V was pared by 0 bases and J by 4 bases, with 18 bases between. This CDR3 has 17 amino acids. DNA for the CDR3: TGTGCCAGCAGTTTATCGAAGGGCAAAGGCGGGGTCTATGGCTACACCTTC. It yields the protein CASSLSKGKGGVYGYTF.

The chain is built from TRBV7-3 and TRBJ2-1; D unclear. Germline values: CDR1 SGHTA, CDR2 FQGTGA. The length of the CDR3 is 17 residues. The V end lost 4 bases, the J end lost 9 bases, and 25 bases lay between the germline ends. The CDR3 bases are TGTGCCAGCAGCTCGGGCTTCGTTCCCGCTTTATCGGGTGAGCAGTTCTTC. Its translation is CASSSGFVPALSGEQFF.